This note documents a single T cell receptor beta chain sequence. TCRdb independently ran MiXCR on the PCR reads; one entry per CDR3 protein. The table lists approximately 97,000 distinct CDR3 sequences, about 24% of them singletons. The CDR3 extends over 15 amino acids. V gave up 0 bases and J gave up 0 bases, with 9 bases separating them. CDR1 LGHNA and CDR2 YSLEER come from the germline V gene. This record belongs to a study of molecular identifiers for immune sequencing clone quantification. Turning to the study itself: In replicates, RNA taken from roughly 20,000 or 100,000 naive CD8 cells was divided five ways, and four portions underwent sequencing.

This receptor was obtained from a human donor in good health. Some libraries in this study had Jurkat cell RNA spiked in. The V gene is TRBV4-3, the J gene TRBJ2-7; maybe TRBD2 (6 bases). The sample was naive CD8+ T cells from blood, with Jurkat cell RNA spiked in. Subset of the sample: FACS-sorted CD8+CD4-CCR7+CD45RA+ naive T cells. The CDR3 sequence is CASSQDRGGSYEQYF. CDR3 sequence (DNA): TGCGCCAGCAGCCAAGATCGGGGAGGCTCCTACGAGCAGTACTTC.